Below, 32 T cell receptor beta chains from the same sample are listed, as sequenced in a study of control samples from healthy donors and cancer patients. This table comes from immunoSEQ multiplex PCR, and its TCRdb copy is limited to in-frame clones, with some not included. Of fewer than 90,000 clones listed, roughly 94% are singletons. Sequencing was performed on blood. The receptors stem from a middle-aged woman in good health.

This chain joins TRBV7-9 and TRBJ1-1; a weak D match, TRBD1 (5 bases). V was cut by 2 bases and J by 5 bases, with 12 bases left in between. In germline, CDR1 is SEHNR, CDR2 FQNEAQ (reference sequence). CDR3 length equals 14 residues. CDR3 nucleotide sequence: TGTGCCAGCAGCTTATTCGAGGGGAATACTGAAGCTTTCTTT. Protein sequence: CASSLFEGNTEAFF.

V gene TRBV27 combines with J gene TRBJ2-1; 9 nucleotides align to TRBD2. The germline V gene encodes CDR1 MNHEY and CDR2 SMNVEV (reference sequence). The CDR3 sequence is 17 residues long. After removal of 0 bases from V and 9 bases from J, the junction contained 12 bases not matched to a gene. CDR3 in amino acids: CASSLSGLAGLKGEQFF. As DNA, the CDR3 is TGTGCCAGCAGTTTATCCGGCCTAGCGGGATTAAAAGGTGAGCAGTTCTTC.

The chain employs TRBV5-1 and TRBJ1-1; D not resolved. The CDR3 spans 12 residues. V lost 0 bases and J 5 bases, leaving 5 bases between the germline ends. From germline, CDR1 is SGHRS and CDR2 YFSETQ. The CDR3, as DNA: TGCGCCAGCAGCTTGGACAAAACTGAAGCTTTCTTT. Translated: CASSLDKTEAFF.

The rearrangement joins TRBV5-1 to TRBJ2-7; the D gene is possibly TRBD2 (5 bases). This CDR3 contains 14 residues. Germline assignment: CDR1 SGHRS and CDR2 YFSETQ. V lost 4 bases to trimming and J lost 6 bases, with 17 bases between them. The CDR3, as DNA: TGCGCCAGCAGCCTGGGTGGAACTAGTGGCGAGCAGTACTTC. Translating it yields CASSLGGTSGEQYF.

The gene calls are TRBV7-2 and TRBJ1-3; D call uncertain. CDR1 is SGHTA, CDR2 FQGNSA, per germline. V lost 5 bases to trimming and J lost 1 base, with 12 bases between them. The CDR3 has 15 residues. The CDR3 DNA follows: TGTGCCAGCAGCCTCTACGTAACGTCTGGAAACACCATATATTTT. This sequence encodes CASSLYVTSGNTIYF. Based on the CDR3 plus reference TRBV7-2 and TRBJ1-3, the full variable domain is GAGVSQSPSNKVTEKGKDVELRCDPISGHTALYWYRQSLGQGLEFLIYFQGNSAPDKSGLPSDRFSAERTGGSVSTLTIQRTQQEDSAVYLCASSLYVTSGNTIYFGEGSWLTVV.

The CDR3 here is CASSYRDYEVAFF. The CDR3 DNA follows: TGTGCCAGCAGTTACAGGGATTACGAAGTAGCTTTCTTT. The chain uses TRBV6-2 or TRBV6-3 and TRBJ1-1; D unclear. V was pared by 2 bases and J by 10 bases, with 14 bases between. The V gene's germline CDR1 is MNHEY and CDR2 SVGEGT. The CDR3 spans 13 residues.

This clone was recorded only once. The V gene is TRBV5-6, the J gene TRBJ1-1; 10 nucleotides align to TRBD1. CDR3 length: 14 residues. CDR1 and CDR2 (germline): SGHDT, YYEEEE. V shed 4 bases and J 10 bases; nucleotides not matched to a gene: 10. The CDR3 bases are TGTGCCAGCAGCACTTCGGGACAGGGGCGCTTAGCTTTCTTT. It specifies CASSTSGQGRLAFF.

The rearrangement links TRBV6-5 to TRBJ2-3, with 9 bases aligning to TRBD2. This CDR3 has 15 amino acids. Germline V CDR1 and CDR2: MNHEY, SVGAGI. The trim removed 8 bases at V and 5 bases at J, leaving 11 bases unmatched. The DNA for the CDR3 is TGTGCCAGCCGGTCGATAGCGGGAGTTATAGATACGCAGTATTTT. Translation gives CASRSIAGVIDTQYF.

This rearrangement joins TRBV7-9 to TRBJ2-7; no definite D call. The CDR3 has 12 amino acids. Germline CDR1 and CDR2: SEHNR and FQNEAQ (reference sequence). V dropped 1 base and J dropped 2 bases, with 3 bases sitting between them. The CDR3 bases are TGTGCCAGCAGCTTAGTGGCCTACGAGCAGTACTTC. Residues: CASSLVAYEQYF.

This clone has just one count. This sequence joins TRBV11-3 and TRBJ2-1; 10 bases align to TRBD1. This CDR3 spans 15 amino acids. Unmatched junction bases numbered 6, after V lost 1 base and J lost 9 bases. In germline, CDR1 is SGHNT, CDR2 YENEEA. CDR3 sequence (DNA): TGTGCCAGCAGCTTAGGAGGGACAGGGGTTATTGAGCAGTTCTTC. As protein: CASSLGGTGVIEQFF. The whole variable domain, filled in from reference TRBV11-3 and TRBJ2-1, reads EAGVVQSPRYKIIEKKQPVAFWCNPISGHNTLYWYLQNLGQGPELLIRYENEEAVDDSQLPKDRFSAERLKGVDSTLKIQPAELGDSAVYLCASSLGGTGVIEQFFGPGTRLTVL.

This sequence joins TRBV7-3 and TRBJ1-1, with D possibly matching TRBD1 (6 bases). With 6 bases removed from V and 5 bases from J, the gap between germline ends came to 13 bases. CDR1 is SGHTA, CDR2 FQGTGA, per germline. The CDR3 loop spans 13 amino acids. The CDR3 DNA sequence: TGTGCCAGCAGTACAGGGATGGGGACTGAAGCTTTCTTT. This gives the protein CASSTGMGTEAFF.

A single count supports this clone. The rearrangement links TRBV15 to TRBJ2-7; 7 positions agree with TRBD2. The V segment lost 3 bases and the J segment 0 bases; nucleotides outside the gene matches: 5. CDR1 is LNHNV, CDR2 YYDKDF, per germline (reference sequence). The length of the CDR3 is 15 residues. The CDR3 sequence is CATSRVLANSYEQYF. CDR3 sequence (DNA): TGTGCCACCAGCAGGGTACTAGCGAACTCCTACGAGCAGTACTTC.

V usage is TRBV7-9 and J usage is TRBJ2-1, with D unclear. The CDR3 extends over 12 amino acids. The germline V gene has CDR1 SEHNR and CDR2 FQNEAQ (reference sequence). With 5 bases removed from V and 5 bases from J, the gap between germline ends came to 7 bases. The CDR3 spells CASSIHNNEQFF. In DNA, the CDR3 is TGTGCCAGCAGCATACATAACAATGAGCAGTTCTTC.

As for this clone: Compared with germline, one end of the junction differs, possibly owing to a read error. The chain carries TRBV7-7 and TRBJ2-5, with 10 positions matching TRBD2. This CDR3 has 18 amino acids. The germline gives CDR1 SSHAT, CDR2 FNYEAQ (reference sequence). This chain's CDR3 is CASSLAAGGPRTKETQYF. The CDR3 nucleotides read TGTGCTAGCAGCTTAGCAGCGGGGGGGCCGAGGACTAAAGAGACCCAGTACTTC.

The V call is TRBV19, the J call TRBJ2-2, with D perhaps being TRBD1 or TRBD2 (6 bases each). The CDR3 extends over 19 amino acids. CDR1 and CDR2 from the germline V gene are LNHDA and SQIVND (reference sequence). Between the trimmed V and J ends, which lost 3 bases and 3 bases, there was a span of 23 bases. CDR3 loop: CASSIAGGRGDPYTGELFF. The CDR3 DNA reads TGTGCCAGTAGTATTGCTGGGGGGCGAGGGGATCCTTACACCGGGGAGCTGTTTTTT.

The chain couples TRBV15 to TRBJ1-1; D ambiguous. V was clipped by 1 base and J by 0 bases, with 15 bases between them. The CDR3 is made up of 17 amino acids. Germline V CDR1 and CDR2: LNHNV, YYDKDF (reference sequence). The CDR3, as DNA: TGTGCCACCAGCAGAGGGAACGGGGAAGGTTTGAACACTGAAGCTTTCTTT. Translation gives CATSRGNGEGLNTEAFF.

This chain links TRBV3-1 (or the pseudogene TRBV3-2) with TRBJ2-3, with a tentative D call TRBD1 (5 bases). The CDR3 spans 17 residues. V shed 0 bases and J shed 1 base, with 14 bases lying between them. The germline V gene has CDR1 LGHDT and CDR2 YNNKEL (reference sequence). The CDR3 here is CASSQDLAGMGTDTQYF. CDR3 nucleotides: TGTGCCAGCAGCCAAGATCTGGCAGGGATGGGCACAGATACGCAGTATTTT.

This chain uses TRBV7-8 with TRBJ1-1; D not certain. Between the trimmed V and J ends, which lost 1 base and 12 bases, there was a span of 12 bases. Per germline, CDR1 SGHVS and CDR2 FQNEAQ. This CDR3 has 12 residues. The CDR3 spells CASSLGEERSFF. CDR3 sequence (DNA): TGTGCCAGCAGCTTAGGAGAGGAGAGGTCTTTCTTT.

This sequence joins TRBV6-2 or TRBV6-3 and TRBJ2-7; D may be TRBD1 (6 bases). Germline assignment: CDR1 MNHEY and CDR2 SVGEGT. This CDR3 region has 13 residues. The germline V and J ends were trimmed by 5 bases and 5 bases, with 13 bases remaining between them. CDR3 loop: CASSTYRENEQYF. The DNA for the CDR3 is TGTGCCAGCAGTACCTACAGGGAAAACGAGCAGTACTTC.

The chain uses TRBV2 and TRBJ1-5; 8 nucleotides agree with TRBD1. The CDR3 runs to 14 residues. Germline lookup yields CDR1 SNHLY and CDR2 FYNNEI. The V gene end was trimmed by 3 bases and the J gene end by 3 bases; junction bases not matched to a gene: 1. The CDR3 DNA is TGTGCCAGCAGTGAGGGACAGGCCAATCAGCCCCAGCATTTT. This encodes CASSEGQANQPQHF.

The chain recombines TRBV2 with TRBJ1-1; D may be TRBD1 (5 bases). Trimming shortened V by 6 bases and J by 4 bases, and 18 bases separated the two germline ends. Germline V gene lookup returns CDR1 SNHLY and CDR2 FYNNEI. This CDR3 is 15 amino acids long. CDR3 in amino acids: CASSNGGDGVTEAFF. CDR3 sequence (DNA): TGTGCCAGCAGCAACGGGGGGGACGGGGTCACTGAAGCTTTCTTT.

This clone has only one observation. V gene TRBV10-2 combines with J gene TRBJ1-6; no reliable D call. The CDR3 spans 14 residues. In germline, CDR1 is WSHSY, CDR2 SAAADI. Trimming took 6 bases from V and 1 from J, leaving 7 bases between them. The CDR3 region is CASREGSYNSPLHF. The CDR3 bases are TGCGCCAGCAGGGAAGGGTCCTATAATTCACCCCTCCACTTT.

This clone showed up just a few times. The rearrangement links TRBV28 to TRBJ1-2; 10 bases agree with TRBD1. Unmatched junction bases numbered 9, after V lost 4 bases and J lost 4 bases. The CDR3 spans 16 residues. The germline V gene has CDR1 MDHEN and CDR2 SYDVKM. As DNA, the CDR3 is TGTGCCAGCAGTTCTGGGACAGGGGAGAGTGGCTATGGCTACACCTTC. Protein sequence: CASSSGTGESGYGYTF.

The chain uses TRBV11-2 and TRBJ2-1, with 8 bases that match TRBD2. The CDR3 totals 17 residues. V dropped 2 bases and J dropped 5; count of bases not matched to a gene: 11. Germline V CDR1 and CDR2: SGHAT, FQNNGV. The CDR3: CASSLLSGGEGHNEQFF. The CDR3 DNA sequence: TGTGCCAGCAGCTTATTGTCCGGGGGGGAGGGTCACAATGAGCAGTTCTTC.

This clone was found a few times. V and J are TRBV6-1 and TRBJ2-7, with TRBD1 identical over 10 bases. CDR1 MNHNS and CDR2 SASEGT come from the germline V gene. CDR3 size: 15 residues. Trimming removed 2 bases from V and 6 bases from J; junction bases left unmatched: 7. The chain's CDR3 is CASSEKVTGGGEQYF. As DNA, the CDR3 is TGTGCCAGCAGTGAAAAGGTGACAGGGGGCGGCGAGCAGTACTTC.

This chain joins TRBV19 and TRBJ2-5, with D unresolved. V shed 5 bases and J shed 4 bases, with 8 bases lying between them. Germline CDR1 reads LNHDA; CDR2 reads SQIVND (reference sequence). This CDR3 comprises 12 residues. In DNA, the CDR3 is TGTGCCAGTAGTTGGGTAGGAGAGACCCAGTACTTC. This gives the protein CASSWVGETQYF.

J is TRBJ2-7 and V is TRBV7-9; D may be TRBD2 (6 bases). CDR1 is SEHNR and CDR2 is FQNEAQ in the germline V gene (reference sequence). Trimming cost V 5 bases and J 1 base, with 12 bases left between them. The CDR3 has 14 amino acids. The CDR3 nucleotides read TGTGCCAGCAGCGGCGGGACTTATTCCTACGAGCAGTACTTC. Encoded protein: CASSGGTYSYEQYF.

This chain connects TRBV30 to TRBJ1-4, with 7 bases matching TRBD1. V dropped 1 base and J dropped 8; count of bases not matched to a gene: 4. The CDR3 has 13 residues. Germline CDR1 is GTSNPN and CDR2 is SVGIG (reference sequence). CDR3 nucleotide sequence: TGTGCCTGGAGTGGACAGGGATGGGAAAAACTGTTTTTT. Its protein is CAWSGQGWEKLFF. Supplemented by reference TRBV30 and TRBJ1-4, the full variable domain reads SQTIHQWPATLVQPVGSPLSLECTVEGTSNPNLYWYRQAAGRGLQLLFYSVGIGQISSEVPQNLSASRPQDRQFILSSKKLLLSDSGFYLCAWSGQGWEKLFFGSGTQLSVL.

The chain combines TRBV5-8 with TRBJ1-4; D is unclear. This CDR3 contains 16 residues. V lost 1 base and J lost 2, with 12 bases in between. Germline-derived CDR1 and CDR2 are SGHTS and YDEGEE. CDR3 protein: CASSLQALGTNEKLFF. The CDR3 DNA follows: TGTGCCAGCAGCTTGCAGGCTCTCGGGACTAATGAAAAACTGTTTTTT.

This rearrangement joins TRBV5-1 to TRBJ2-2; D might be TRBD2 (5 bases). V dropped 0 bases and J dropped 3 bases, with 9 bases sitting between them. This CDR3 spans 15 amino acids. The germline V gene encodes CDR1 SGHRS and CDR2 YFSETQ. CDR3 coding DNA: TGCGCCAGCAGCTTGGTTTCGGGGTACACCGGGGAGCTGTTTTTT. It translates to CASSLVSGYTGELFF.

CDR3 loop: CASSVEQGAQGNTIYF. CDR3 nucleotide sequence: TGTGCCAGCAGCGTAGAGCAGGGGGCGCAAGGAAACACCATATATTTT. The rearrangement links TRBV9 to TRBJ1-3; TRBD1 matches 8 bases. The germline V gene has CDR1 SGDLS and CDR2 YYNGEE. The CDR3 runs to 16 residues. V shed 0 bases and J 4 bases; nucleotides not matched to a gene: 6.

This rearrangement joins TRBV5-1 to TRBJ2-5, with TRBD2 matching over 11 bases. The CDR3 is made up of 15 amino acids. V gave up 7 bases and J gave up 5 bases; unmatched junction bases: 10. Germline CDR1 SGHRS, CDR2 YFSETQ. The CDR3 DNA is TGCGCCAGCGGTCTTAGCGGGAGGGCCGGGGAGACCCAGTACTTC. This encodes CASGLSGRAGETQYF.